Below are 21 T cell receptor beta chains sequenced from a single sample in a study of human T cells and chemical hapten exposure. TCRdb reprocessed the RACE reads with MiXCR, giving one entry per CDR3 protein. Of roughly 90,000 distinct CDR3 sequences listed, approximately 9.9% are singletons. Described time point: pre-sensitization, week 0. Regarding treatment: therapeutic diphenylcyclopropenone sensitization with weekly scalp DPC. The material sequenced was whole blood, taken in connection with sensitization to the hapten diphenylcyclopropenone (DPC). All receptors come from a woman in her thirties or forties with alopecia areata. Some clones in this sample may be carry-over from other donors' samples.

This clonotype was observed at least ten times. DNA for the CDR3: TGTGCCAGCAGCCCCCGACAGGCCTACCGGGGCTACACCTTC. This gives the protein CASSPRQAYRGYTF. This chain connects TRBV11-1 to TRBJ1-2; a weak D match, TRBD1 (6 bases). The germline V gene has CDR1 SGHAT and CDR2 FQDESV (reference sequence). Trimming stripped 5 bases from V and 8 bases from J, with 18 bases between. The CDR3 has 14 amino acids.

This clonotype was detected ten times or more. This chain uses TRBV11-3 with TRBJ1-1; 8 nucleotides align to TRBD1. The germline CDR1 and CDR2 sequences are SGHNT and YENEEA. With 5 bases clipped from V and 1 base from J, the junction kept 6 bases outside the gene matches. This CDR3 contains 15 residues. In nucleotides, the CDR3 is TGTGCCAGCAGCCGCGATGGGACAGGGAACACTGAAGCTTTCTTT. It encodes CASSRDGTGNTEAFF. Together with reference TRBV11-3 and TRBJ1-1, the CDR3 gives the full variable domain: EAGVVQSPRYKIIEKKQPVAFWCNPISGHNTLYWYLQNLGQGPELLIRYENEEAVDDSQLPKDRFSAERLKGVDSTLKIQPAELGDSAVYLCASSRDGTGNTEAFFGQGTRLTVV.

The table lists this clonotype with many counts. This chain links TRBV27 with TRBJ2-7; D uncertain. This CDR3 is built from 15 residues. In germline, CDR1 is MNHEY, CDR2 SMNVEV (reference sequence). V lost 1 base to trimming and J lost 5 bases, with 15 bases between them. The CDR3 region has the DNA TGTGCCAGCAGTTTATTGCCCCTGGGCGGCGACGAGCAGTACTTC. It yields the protein CASSLLPLGGDEQYF.

This chain joins TRBV20-1 and TRBJ1-1, with D possibly being TRBD1 (5 bases). The V end was cut by 5 bases, the J end by 0 bases, with 13 bases between. Per the germline V gene, CDR1 is DFQATT and CDR2 is SNEGSKA (reference sequence). The CDR3 length is 14 residues. The CDR3 loop reads CSAQEGQLNTEAFF. CDR3 in DNA: TGCAGTGCTCAAGAGGGGCAGTTGAACACTGAAGCTTTCTTT.

The J gene is TRBJ2-7, the V gene TRBV3-1; either TRBD1 or TRBD2 may supply D (6 bases each). The length of the CDR3 is 14 residues. Trimming took 4 bases from V and 5 from J, leaving 15 bases between them. Germline CDR1 reads LGHDT; CDR2 reads YNNKEL (reference sequence). The CDR3 DNA follows: TGTGCCAGCAGCCGCAAAGGAGGGGGGCACGAGCAGTACTTC. Translation: CASSRKGGGHEQYF.

This clonotype was counted between two and nine times. This sequence joins TRBV6-1 and TRBJ1-1; no clear D. The V end was cut by 7 bases, the J end by 4 bases, with 13 bases between. The CDR3 runs 13 residues. Germline CDR1 is MNHNS and CDR2 is SASEGT. This CDR3 reads CASIPGHLTEAFF. The CDR3 DNA follows: TGTGCCAGCATCCCGGGTCATCTCACTGAAGCTTTCTTT.

In this sample, this clonotype turned up a few times. The chain has TRBV27 and TRBJ1-2; 7 nucleotides agree with TRBD1. CDR1 and CDR2 (germline): MNHEY, SMNVEV (reference sequence). This CDR3 comprises 12 residues. V gave up 8 bases and J gave up 3 bases; unmatched junction bases: 3. CDR3 nucleotides: TGTGCCAGCGGAGGGGGCTACTATGGCTACACCTTC. It specifies CASGGGYYGYTF.

This clonotype turned up a few times. V is TRBV28 and J is TRBJ2-1; TRBD1 or TRBD2 may be the D gene (5 bases each). V was pared by 6 bases and J by 5 bases, with 17 bases between. The CDR3 spans 15 residues. Germline values: CDR1 MDHEN, CDR2 SYDVKM. CDR3 sequence: CASRPSGTYDNEQFF. In DNA form, the CDR3 reads TGTGCCAGCAGACCTTCCGGGACCTACGACAATGAGCAGTTCTTC.

This clonotype showed up many times. The chain's CDR3 is CAWTRQTLRESDLHF. The CDR3 DNA follows: TGTGCCTGGACACGACAGACTTTGCGGGAGAGTGACCTCCACTTT. The chain couples TRBV30 to TRBJ1-6; the D gene is possibly TRBD1 (5 bases). In germline, CDR1 is GTSNPN, CDR2 SVGIG (reference sequence). V was cut by 4 bases and J by 15 bases, with 25 bases left in between. The CDR3 length is 15 residues.

This clonotype was observed a handful of times. V usage is TRBV7-2 and J usage is TRBJ1-5, with D hard to call. The ends were cut back, 3 bases at V and 4 bases at J, with 13 bases in the middle. Germline CDR1 SGHTA, CDR2 FQGNSA. The CDR3 runs 15 residues. The chain's CDR3 is CASSFSGVGNQPQHF. The CDR3 DNA is TGTGCCAGCAGCTTTTCAGGAGTGGGTAATCAGCCCCAGCATTTT.

This clonotype was found many times. The V and J genes are TRBV5-1 and TRBJ2-3; 10 bases are a match to TRBD2. Losses at the gene ends were 3 bases for V and 5 bases for J; bases not matched to a gene: 15. CDR3 length equals 18 residues. In germline, CDR1 is SGHRS, CDR2 YFSETQ. Here the CDR3 DNA reads TGCGCCAGCAGCTCCACACCCGCTAGCGGGGGTAAGGTAGATACGCAGTATTTT. Amino acid sequence: CASSSTPASGGKVDTQYF.

This clonotype was recorded at least ten times. This sequence joins TRBV7-2 and TRBJ2-7; 9 positions match TRBD1. Looked up from germline, CDR1 is SGHTA and CDR2 is FQGNSA. This CDR3 comprises 18 residues. Losses at the gene ends were 5 bases for V and 0 bases for J; bases not matched to a gene: 14. The CDR3 sequence: CASSTPAPGTGSSYEQYF. For the CDR3, the DNA is TGTGCCAGCAGCACCCCAGCTCCTGGGACAGGGAGCTCCTACGAGCAGTACTTC.

This clonotype was seen at least ten times. The J gene is TRBJ2-3, the V gene TRBV7-2, with D perhaps being TRBD1 or TRBD2 (6 bases each). This CDR3 has 16 amino acids. The germline gives CDR1 SGHTA, CDR2 FQGNSA. The ends were cut back, 0 bases at V and 3 bases at J, with 13 bases in the middle. Written as DNA, the CDR3 is TGTGCCAGCAGCTTAGCGCTGGGGGGCGGGACAGATACGCAGTATTTT. Protein sequence: CASSLALGGGTDTQYF.

This clonotype was seen at least ten times. V and J are TRBV4-1 and TRBJ1-1; 11 nucleotides match TRBD1. CDR1 is MGHRA and CDR2 is YSYEKL in the germline V gene. Trimming cost V 4 bases and J 3 bases; bases outside gene matches: 4. The CDR3 sequence is 15 residues long. CDR3 loop: CASSRGQGAYTEAFF. In DNA form, the CDR3 reads TGCGCCAGCAGCCGCGGACAGGGGGCTTACACTGAAGCTTTCTTT.

This clonotype was seen a handful of times. The rearrangement links TRBV28 to TRBJ2-7, with 8 bases fitting TRBD1. The length of the CDR3 is 13 residues. Germline CDR1 and CDR2: MDHEN and SYDVKM. J lost 4 bases, V lost 4 bases, and 3 bases had no gene match. This CDR3 reads CASSSGGGYEQYF. As DNA, the CDR3 is TGTGCCAGCAGTTCAGGGGGCGGGTACGAGCAGTACTTC.

The V and J genes are TRBV6-5 and TRBJ1-6; D unclear. V lost 7 bases and J lost 9, with 10 bases in between. CDR1 is MNHEY, CDR2 SVGAGI, per germline. The CDR3 covers 12 residues. DNA for the CDR3: TGTGCCAGCACCATAGCGGGTTCACCCCTCCACTTT. Protein product: CASTIAGSPLHF.

The chain is built from TRBV12-3 or TRBV12-4 and TRBJ2-1; TRBD2 agrees at 12 bases. The V gene end was trimmed by 1 base and the J gene end by 12 bases; junction bases not matched to a gene: 10. The CDR3 has 16 residues. CDR3 bases: TGTGCCAGCAGTTTAGTGCCTAGCGGGGGGGAGGCAGGGCAGTTCTTC. Amino acids: CASSLVPSGGEAGQFF.

The table lists this clonotype with many counts. CDR3 loop: CASSPRPGLGTDTQYF. The CDR3 DNA sequence: TGTGCCAGCAGCCCCCGCCCCGGACTAGGGACAGATACGCAGTATTTT. The J gene is TRBJ2-3, the V gene TRBV13; 7 bases are a match to TRBD2. From germline, CDR1 is PRHDT and CDR2 FYEKMQ (reference sequence). The CDR3 runs 16 residues. V was pared by 5 bases and J by 3 bases, with 11 bases of the junction left unmatched.

The chain joins TRBV7-9 to TRBJ1-1, with D hard to call. CDR3 length: 13 amino acids. Trimming removed 5 bases from V and 6 bases from J, with 13 bases in between. CDR1 is SEHNR and CDR2 is FQNEAQ in the germline V gene (reference sequence). CDR3 sequence: CASSPIPAPEAFF. CDR3 in DNA: TGTGCCAGCAGCCCGATCCCGGCCCCTGAAGCTTTCTTT.

The gene calls are TRBV4-3 and TRBJ2-3; tentatively, D is TRBD2 (6 bases). V shed 2 bases and J shed 3 bases, with 15 bases lying between them. CDR1 and CDR2 (germline): LGHNA, YSLEER. There are 16 residues in the CDR3. CDR3: CASSQPGFGGTDTQYF. CDR3 bases: TGCGCCAGCAGCCAACCGGGATTCGGAGGGACAGATACGCAGTATTTT.

In this sample, this clonotype turned up a few times. The chain uses TRBV6-5 and TRBJ1-6, with TRBD1 matching 8 bases. The germline gives CDR1 MNHEY, CDR2 SVGAGI. V shed 0 bases, J shed 10 bases, and the junction held 5 bases outside the gene matches. CDR3 size: 15 residues. The CDR3 nucleotides are TGTGCCAGCAGTTACTCGAACAGGGGGTGGTCACCCCTCCACTTT. It yields the protein CASSYSNRGWSPLHF.